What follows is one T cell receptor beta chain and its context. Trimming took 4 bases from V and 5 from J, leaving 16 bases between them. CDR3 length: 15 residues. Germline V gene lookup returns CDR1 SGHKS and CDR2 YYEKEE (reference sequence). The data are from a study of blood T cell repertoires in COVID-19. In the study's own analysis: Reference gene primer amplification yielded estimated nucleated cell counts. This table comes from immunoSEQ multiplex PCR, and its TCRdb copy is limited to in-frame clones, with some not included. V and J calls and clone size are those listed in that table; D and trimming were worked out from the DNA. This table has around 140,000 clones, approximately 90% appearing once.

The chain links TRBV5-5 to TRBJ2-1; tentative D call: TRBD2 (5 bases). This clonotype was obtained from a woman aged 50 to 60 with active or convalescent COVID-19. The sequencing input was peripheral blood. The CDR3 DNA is TGTGCCAGCAGCCCCGGACTCCATGGGGACAATGAGCAGTTCTTC. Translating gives CASSPGLHGDNEQFF.